The clone carrying this TCR beta chain was detected a few times. The antigen remains unidentified. This entry is derived from a study of beta chain features in type 1 diabetes. Using CD45RO/CCR7/CD25/CD127/CD95/CD27, CD4+ naive, central memory, regulatory and stem cell-like memory cells were sorted. The authors reverse transcribed all of the isolated RNA, so sequencing captured expressed TCRB transcripts. The data were produced by immunoSEQ multiplex PCR, yet TCRdb's version contains in-frame clones alone and is incomplete. This table has hundreds of thousands of clones, over 10% appearing once. The study's findings and limits: Type 1 diabetes patients showed a moderate but significant shortening of TCRB CDR3s in all four CD4+ subsets. Patients' naive, central memory and regulatory TCRB repertoires appeared more alike than those of healthy donors.

This TCR came from a man younger than 35 with type 1 diabetes. Specimen: naive CD4+ T cells from blood.

Here the CDR3 reads CASSPRDSPNYGYTF. The DNA of the CDR3 is TGCGCCAGCAGCCCGAGGGACAGTCCCAACTATGGCTACACCTTC. V usage is TRBV5-1 and J usage is TRBJ1-2, with 7 bases that match TRBD1. The germline V gene has CDR1 SGHRS and CDR2 YFSETQ. The V and J ends lost 4 bases and 2 bases, in that order; junction bases with no gene match: 8. This CDR3 contains 15 residues.